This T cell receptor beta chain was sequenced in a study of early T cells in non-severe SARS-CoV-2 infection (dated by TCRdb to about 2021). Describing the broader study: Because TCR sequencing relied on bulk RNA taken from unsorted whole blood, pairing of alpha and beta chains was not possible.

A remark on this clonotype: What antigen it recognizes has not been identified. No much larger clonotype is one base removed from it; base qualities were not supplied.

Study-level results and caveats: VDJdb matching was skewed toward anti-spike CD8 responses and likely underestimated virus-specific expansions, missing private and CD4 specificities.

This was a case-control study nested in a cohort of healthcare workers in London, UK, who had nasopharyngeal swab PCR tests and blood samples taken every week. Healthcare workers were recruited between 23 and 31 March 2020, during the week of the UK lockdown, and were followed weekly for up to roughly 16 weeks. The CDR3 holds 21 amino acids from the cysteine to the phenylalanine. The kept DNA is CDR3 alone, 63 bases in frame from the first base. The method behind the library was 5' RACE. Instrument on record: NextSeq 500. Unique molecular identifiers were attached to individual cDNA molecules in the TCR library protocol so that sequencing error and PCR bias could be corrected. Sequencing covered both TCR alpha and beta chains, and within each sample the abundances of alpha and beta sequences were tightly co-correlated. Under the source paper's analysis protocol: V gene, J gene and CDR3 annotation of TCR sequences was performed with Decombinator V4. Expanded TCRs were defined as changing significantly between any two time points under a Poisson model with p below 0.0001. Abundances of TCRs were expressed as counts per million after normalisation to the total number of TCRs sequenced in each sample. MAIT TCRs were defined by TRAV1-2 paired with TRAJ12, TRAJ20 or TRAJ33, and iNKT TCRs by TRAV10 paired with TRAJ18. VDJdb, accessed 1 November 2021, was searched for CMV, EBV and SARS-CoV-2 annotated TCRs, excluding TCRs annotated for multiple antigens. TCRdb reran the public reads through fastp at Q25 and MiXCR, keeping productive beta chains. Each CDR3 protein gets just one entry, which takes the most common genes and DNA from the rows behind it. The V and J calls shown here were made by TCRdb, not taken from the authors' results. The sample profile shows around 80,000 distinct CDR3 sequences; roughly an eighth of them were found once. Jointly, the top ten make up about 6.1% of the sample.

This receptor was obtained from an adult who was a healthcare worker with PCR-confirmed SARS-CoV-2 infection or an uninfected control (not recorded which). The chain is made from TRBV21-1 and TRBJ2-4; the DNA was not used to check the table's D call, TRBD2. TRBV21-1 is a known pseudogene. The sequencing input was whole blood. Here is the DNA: TGTGCCAGCAGCACCCGGACAGCAAGCCCTCCCATGGTGTTTGCCAAAAACATTCAGTACTTC. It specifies CASSTRTASPPMVFAKNIQYF.